These T cell receptor beta chains were read from a single sample in a study of Tregs in tolerant kidney transplant recipients. Only in-frame clones appear in the TCRdb table, and some are missing; sequencing was by immunoSEQ multiplex PCR. The sample comprises 85,000 to 95,000 clones, more than 90% of which are singletons, and 4.5% to 5% rests with the top ten. The sequencing sample was made of CD8+ T cells from blood. The receptors come from a human donor in good health. Both conserved end residues are part of each CDR3. The order of the fields is CDR3 length, J gene, clone size, V gene, D gene, CDR3 protein, CDR3 DNA. The D gene is left open where the match is weak. Clone size appears in some rows only: once, few, many, or a class for an expanded clone.

length: 15; J: TRBJ2-3; size: NA; V: TRBV7-2; D: TRBD2; CDR3: CASSKTSGEIDTQYF; DNA: TGTGCCAGCAGCAAAACTAGCGGGGAAATAGATACGCAGTATTTT
length: 16; J: TRBJ1-1; size: NA; V: TRBV13; D: TRBD1; CDR3: CASSSKPGQTNTEAFF; DNA: TGTGCCAGCAGCTCCAAACCGGGACAGACGAACACTGAAGCTTTCTTT
length: 13; J: TRBJ1-2; size: NA; V: TRBV10-2; D: NA; CDR3: CASSDLGLYGYTF; DNA: TGCGCCAGCAGTGATCTAGGGCTCTATGGCTACACCTTC
length: 16; J: TRBJ2-7; size: NA; V: TRBV6-4; D: NA; CDR3: CASSGRPGAWHYEQYF; DNA: TGTGCCAGCAGTGGGCGGCCAGGAGCGTGGCACTACGAGCAGTACTTC
length: 15; J: TRBJ1-5; size: NA; V: TRBV10-3; D: TRBD1; CDR3: CAISGTGEANQPQHF; DNA: TGTGCCATCAGTGGGACAGGGGAGGCCAATCAGCCCCAGCATTTT
length: 15; J: TRBJ1-2; size: NA; V: TRBV4-2; D: NA; CDR3: CASSLDTRDFYGYTF; DNA: TGTGCCAGCAGCTTAGACACCAGGGATTTCTATGGCTACACCTTC
length: 11; J: TRBJ1-1; size: NA; V: TRBV9; D: NA; CDR3: CASTSRTEAFF; DNA: TGTGCCAGCACCTCTAGGACTGAAGCTTTCTTT
length: 20; J: TRBJ1-5; size: NA; V: TRBV15; D: TRBD1; CDR3: CATSRGGTGAEVIRNQPQHF; DNA: TGTGCCACCAGCAGAGGTGGGACAGGGGCAGAAGTGATTCGCAATCAGCCCCAGCATTTT
length: 19; J: TRBJ1-5; size: NA; V: TRBV4-1; D: TRBD1; CDR3: CASSQADGTGGYSNQPQHF; DNA: TGCGCCAGCAGCCAAGCGGATGGGACAGGGGGCTACAGCAATCAGCCCCAGCATTTT
length: 14; J: TRBJ2-7; size: NA; V: TRBV5-6; D: TRBD1; CDR3: CASSYNRGLYEQYF; DNA: TGTGCCAGCAGCTACAACAGGGGCCTCTACGAGCAGTACTTC
length: 14; J: TRBJ1-1; size: NA; V: TRBV9; D: NA; CDR3: CASSVLGLSTEAFF; DNA: TGTGCCAGCAGCGTCCTGGGATTGAGCACTGAAGCTTTCTTT
length: 15; J: TRBJ2-7; size: NA; V: TRBV6-5; D: TRBD2; CDR3: CASSYPTSGFYEQYF; DNA: TGTGCCAGCAGTTACCCGACTAGCGGGTTCTACGAGCAGTACTTC
length: 14; J: TRBJ2-7; size: NA; V: TRBV10-3; D: TRBD1; CDR3: CATTDRASSYEQYF; DNA: TGTGCCACTACAGACAGGGCCAGCTCCTACGAGCAGTACTTC
length: 14; J: TRBJ2-1; size: NA; V: TRBV30; D: NA; CDR3: CAWSRGNPYNEQFF; DNA: TGTGCCTGGAGTAGAGGGAACCCCTACAATGAGCAGTTCTTC
length: 15; J: TRBJ2-7; size: NA; V: TRBV4-2; D: NA; CDR3: CASSQETDSTYEQYF; DNA: TGTGCCAGCAGCCAAGAGACGGACAGCACCTACGAGCAGTACTTC
length: 15; J: TRBJ2-5; size: NA; V: TRBV6-1; D: TRBD1; CDR3: CASSEWDRVTETQYF; DNA: TGTGCCAGCAGTGAATGGGACAGGGTGACAGAGACCCAGTACTTC
length: 14; J: TRBJ2-1; size: NA; V: TRBV27; D: TRBD2; CDR3: CASSLAGGAAGQFF; DNA: TGTGCCAGCAGTTTAGCGGGGGGGGCGGCCGGGCAGTTCTTC
length: 15; J: TRBJ2-2; size: NA; V: TRBV4-1; D: TRBD2; CDR3: CASSPLAGVVGELFF; DNA: TGCGCCAGCAGCCCCCTAGCGGGAGTTGTCGGGGAGCTGTTTTTT
length: 13; J: TRBJ2-2; size: NA; V: TRBV29-1; D: NA; CDR3: CSVGLQNTGELFF; DNA: TGCAGCGTTGGACTACAGAACACCGGGGAGCTGTTTTTT
length: 15; J: TRBJ2-1; size: NA; V: TRBV27; D: TRBD2; CDR3: CASSSGGSAYNEQFF; DNA: TGTGCCAGCTCTTCCGGGGGGAGCGCCTACAATGAGCAGTTCTTC
length: 16; J: TRBJ2-3; size: NA; V: TRBV7-8; D: TRBD2; CDR3: CASSHTLAESTDTQYF; DNA: TGTGCCAGCAGCCATACACTAGCGGAGAGCACAGATACGCAGTATTTT
length: 16; J: TRBJ1-4; size: NA; V: TRBV9; D: NA; CDR3: CASSPHGGATNEKLFF; DNA: TGTGCCAGCAGCCCCCACGGGGGAGCAACTAATGAAAAACTGTTTTTT
length: 19; J: TRBJ1-1; size: NA; V: TRBV7-9; D: NA; CDR3: CASRPVGGQRAYMNTEAFF; DNA: TGTGCCAGCAGACCCGTGGGGGGGCAGAGAGCCTACATGAACACTGAAGCTTTCTTT
length: 15; J: TRBJ2-1; size: NA; V: TRBV27; D: TRBD2; CDR3: CASRATSVFYNEQFF; DNA: TGTGCCAGCAGGGCGACTAGCGTATTCTACAATGAGCAGTTCTTC
length: 11; J: TRBJ1-2; size: NA; V: TRBV30; D: NA; CDR3: CAWDLGGDYTF; DNA: TGTGCCTGGGACCTGGGGGGCGACTACACCTTC
length: 17; J: TRBJ2-7; size: NA; V: TRBV7-2; D: TRBD2; CDR3: CASSLEVGGGLHYEQYF; DNA: TGTGCCAGCAGCTTAGAGGTGGGCGGGGGGCTACACTACGAGCAGTACTTC
length: 14; J: TRBJ2-3; size: NA; V: TRBV7-6; D: NA; CDR3: CASSLGVGPDTQYF; DNA: TGTGCCAGCAGCTTAGGAGTAGGGCCAGATACGCAGTATTTT
length: 12; J: TRBJ2-5; size: NA; V: TRBV9; D: NA; CDR3: CASSPYQETQYF; DNA: TGTGCCAGCAGCCCGTACCAAGAGACCCAGTACTTC
length: 14; J: TRBJ2-7; size: NA; V: TRBV7-9; D: NA; CDR3: CASSSQRAVDEQYF; DNA: TGTGCCAGCAGCTCCCAACGGGCCGTCGACGAGCAGTACTTC
length: 15; J: TRBJ2-7; size: NA; V: TRBV6-5; D: NA; CDR3: CASSYSPGYSYEQYF; DNA: TGTGCCAGCAGTTACTCTCCAGGATACTCCTACGAGCAGTACTTC
length: 15; J: TRBJ1-6; size: few; V: TRBV11-1; D: NA; CDR3: CASSPGRTYNSPLHF; DNA: TGTGCCAGCAGCCCCGGGAGGACCTATAATTCACCCCTCCACTTT
length: 15; J: TRBJ2-3; size: NA; V: TRBV7-9; D: NA; CDR3: CASNRPGAGIDTQYF; DNA: TGTGCCAGCAATCGTCCAGGGGCCGGGATAGATACGCAGTATTTT
length: 15; J: TRBJ2-1; size: NA; V: TRBV7-8; D: NA; CDR3: CASSPFGGSDNEQFF; DNA: TGTGCCAGCAGCCCCTTTGGGGGGAGTGACAATGAGCAGTTCTTC
length: 16; J: TRBJ1-2; size: few; V: TRBV27; D: TRBD1; CDR3: CASSLSRGQGSYGYTF; DNA: TGTGCCAGCAGTTTGTCCCGGGGACAGGGATCCTATGGCTACACCTTC
length: 17; J: TRBJ2-3; size: NA; V: TRBV5-1; D: TRBD1; CDR3: CASSRAGTGISTDTQYF; DNA: TGCGCCAGCAGTCGTGCCGGGACAGGAATTAGCACAGATACGCAGTATTTT
length: 15; J: TRBJ2-5; size: NA; V: TRBV6-5; D: NA; CDR3: CASSYSAGAQETQYF; DNA: TGTGCCAGCAGTTACTCGGCCGGGGCTCAAGAGACCCAGTACTTC
length: 15; J: TRBJ2-7; size: NA; V: TRBV13; D: NA; CDR3: CASSLGLGGNYEQYF; DNA: TGTGCCAGCAGCCTAGGGCTAGGAGGGAACTACGAGCAGTACTTC